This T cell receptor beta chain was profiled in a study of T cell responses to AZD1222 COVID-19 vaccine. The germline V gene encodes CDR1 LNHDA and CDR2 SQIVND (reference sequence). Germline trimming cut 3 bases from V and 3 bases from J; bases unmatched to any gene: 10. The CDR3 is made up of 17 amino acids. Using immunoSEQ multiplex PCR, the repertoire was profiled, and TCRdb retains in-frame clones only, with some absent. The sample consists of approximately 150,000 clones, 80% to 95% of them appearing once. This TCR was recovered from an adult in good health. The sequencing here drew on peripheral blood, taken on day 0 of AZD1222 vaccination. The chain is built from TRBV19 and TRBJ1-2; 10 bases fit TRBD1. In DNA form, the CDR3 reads TGTGCCAGTAGTATGACAGCGGGGACAGGGGTTCACTATGGCTACACCTTC. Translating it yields CASSMTAGTGVHYGYTF.